The next 28 T cell receptor beta chains were all read from a single sample in a study of blood T cell repertoires in COVID-19. Some clones are missing from TCRdb's copy, which holds only in-frame ones; the method was immunoSEQ multiplex PCR. This sample has over 350,000 clones, with approximately 90% found just once. Sequencing used PBMCs or T cells enriched from blood (not recorded which). The receptors were gathered from a woman younger than 35 who had recovered from COVID-19.

This clone showed up just once. The chain recombines TRBV7-2 with TRBJ1-2, with D perhaps matching TRBD1 (6 bases). In germline, CDR1 is SGHTA, CDR2 FQGNSA. The V and J ends lost 1 base and 7 bases respectively, with 16 bases between them. The CDR3 consists of 15 residues. The CDR3 here is CASSLVWAGESGYTF. The CDR3 DNA sequence: TGTGCCAGCAGCTTAGTTTGGGCAGGGGAGTCTGGCTACACCTTC.

V and J are TRBV5-1 and TRBJ2-5; D is possibly TRBD1 (6 bases). The CDR3 has 13 amino acids. CDR1 and CDR2 from the germline V gene are SGHRS and YFSETQ. Trimming stripped 4 bases from V and 2 bases from J, with 9 bases between. The CDR3 protein is CASSTGQQETQYF. Here the CDR3 DNA reads TGCGCCAGCAGCACCGGACAGCAAGAGACCCAGTACTTC.

The CDR3 sequence is CASTPGSRVDTQYF. Here the CDR3 DNA reads TGTGCCAGCACCCCGGGATCCCGTGTAGATACGCAGTATTTT. V gene TRBV18 combines with J gene TRBJ2-3; perhaps TRBD2 as D (5 bases). V lost 8 bases, J lost 5 bases, and 17 bases lay in between. CDR3 length: 14 residues. Germline CDR1 is KGHSH and CDR2 is LQKENI.

The gene calls are TRBV7-9 and TRBJ1-1, with D tentatively TRBD1 (5 bases). The germline V gene has CDR1 SEHNR and CDR2 FQNEAQ (reference sequence). This CDR3 is built from 14 residues. Deletions cut 0 bases from V and 6 bases from J, with 11 bases between. The CDR3 sequence: CASSLARAEAEAFF. The CDR3 coding sequence is TGTGCCAGCAGCTTAGCCAGGGCAGAGGCTGAAGCTTTCTTT.

This clone was detected only a few times. The DNA for the CDR3 is TGTGCCACCAGCAGAGATCGTTTCGAGGGGGCGCCGGACACTGAAGCTTTCTTT. Translating it yields CATSRDRFEGAPDTEAFF. This chain joins TRBV15 and TRBJ1-1; 7 bases are a match to TRBD1. Germline V gene lookup returns CDR1 LNHNV and CDR2 YYDKDF (reference sequence). CDR3 length equals 18 residues. After removal of 0 bases from V and 3 bases from J, the junction contained 13 bases not matched to a gene.

The chain combines TRBV5-6 with TRBJ1-5, with D tentatively TRBD1 (5 bases). CDR3 size: 15 residues. V was pared by 1 base and J by 6 bases, with 14 bases between. The germline gives CDR1 SGHDT, CDR2 YYEEEE. In DNA form, the CDR3 reads TGTGCCAGCAGCTTGCAGGGTTTCGGAGTTCAGCCCCAGCATTTT. It is translated as CASSLQGFGVQPQHF.

The CDR3 DNA is TGTGCCAGTAGTATTCAGGCGGGGAATACGCAGTATTTT. Translating gives CASSIQAGNTQYF. The chain recombines TRBV19 with TRBJ2-3; D perhaps matches TRBD2 (6 bases). The CDR3 is 13 residues long. Between the trimmed V and J ends, which lost 3 bases and 7 bases, there was a span of 11 bases. The V gene's germline CDR1 is LNHDA and CDR2 SQIVND (reference sequence).

V and J are TRBV4-2 and TRBJ1-2; 8 bases align to TRBD1. This CDR3 region has 14 residues. In germline, CDR1 is LGHNA, CDR2 YNFKEQ. The junction had 4 bases not matched to a gene; V was cut back by 3 bases and J by 4 bases. The CDR3 here is CASSHDRGVYGYTF. CDR3 nucleotides: TGTGCCAGCAGCCATGACAGGGGAGTCTATGGCTACACCTTC.

The rearrangement links TRBV23-1 to TRBJ1-4; 10 bases align to TRBD1. TRBV23-1 is placed among ORFs of uncertain function. The CDR3 contains 14 residues. V lost 9 bases to trimming and J lost 7 bases; unmatched junction nucleotides: 8. CDR3 sequence (DNA): TGCGCCAGTTTAGACAGGGGGCTGGGTGAAAAACTGTTTTTT. This gives the protein CASLDRGLGEKLFF.

This clone was picked up one time. This sequence joins TRBV6-2 or TRBV6-3 and TRBJ1-4; a possible D gene is TRBD1 (6 bases). The CDR3 runs 14 residues. With 5 bases removed from V and 8 bases from J, the gap between germline ends came to 15 bases. Germline V CDR1 and CDR2: MNHEY, SVGEGT. DNA for the CDR3: TGTGCCAGCAGTAACCGGGACATAGACGAAAAACTGTTTTTT. This sequence encodes CASSNRDIDEKLFF.

The chain has TRBV7-2 and TRBJ1-1; 9 bases are shared with TRBD1. The CDR3 is made up of 15 amino acids. Losses at the gene ends were 3 bases for V and 1 base for J; bases not matched to a gene: 3. Germline V lookup: CDR1 SGHTA, CDR2 FQGNSA. The CDR3 bases are TGTGCCAGCAGCTTCACAGGGGGCCCGAACACTGAAGCTTTCTTT. Translation: CASSFTGGPNTEAFF.

J is TRBJ1-2 and V is TRBV3-1 (or the pseudogene TRBV3-2), with D possibly matching TRBD1 (5 bases). This CDR3 region has 14 residues. V lost 4 bases and J 8 bases, leaving 17 bases between the germline ends. Germline values: CDR1 LGHDT, CDR2 YNNKEL (reference sequence). CDR3 DNA sequence: TGTGCCAGCAGCCCTCACACAGGACGGTCGGGCTACACCTTC. This codes for CASSPHTGRSGYTF.

V is TRBV28 and J is TRBJ1-5; no reliable D call. This CDR3 has 13 residues. Trimming shortened V by 5 bases and J by 1 base, and 6 bases separated the two germline ends. Germline CDR1 reads MDHEN; CDR2 reads SYDVKM. The CDR3 region has the DNA TGTGCCAGCAGTACTACAAGCAATCAGCCCCAGCATTTT. Translating it yields CASSTTSNQPQHF.

This rearrangement joins TRBV10-3 to TRBJ2-1; TRBD2 agrees at 7 bases. Trimming cost V 2 bases and J 1 base; bases outside gene matches: 17. This CDR3 contains 20 residues. Germline values: CDR1 ENHRY, CDR2 SYGVKD. The CDR3 region has the DNA TGTGCCATCAGTGAGACCTTGGGACTACCTAACCAAGCATCCTACAATGAGCAGTTCTTC. Amino acid sequence: CAISETLGLPNQASYNEQFF.

The rearrangement uses TRBV15 and TRBJ1-4; TRBD1 aligns across 10 bases. Germline V CDR1 and CDR2: LNHNV, YYDKDF (reference sequence). V trimming: 1 base; J trimming: 0 bases; junction bases outside the gene matches: 14. This CDR3 spans 21 amino acids. In DNA, the CDR3 is TGTGCCACCAGCAGAGGGGGTGCCTGGACAGGGGGTGATGCAACTAATGAAAAACTGTTTTTT. Its protein product is CATSRGGAWTGGDATNEKLFF. Based on the CDR3 plus reference TRBV15 and TRBJ1-4, the full variable domain is DAMVIQNPRYQVTQFGKPVTLSCSQTLNHNVMYWYQQKSSQAPKLLFHYYDKDFNNEADTPDNFQSRRPNTSFCFLDIRSPGLGDTAMYLCATSRGGAWTGGDATNEKLFFGSGTQLSVL.

This chain links TRBV24-1 with TRBJ1-2; D unclear. The CDR3 length is 13 residues. Trimming stripped 5 bases from V and 6 bases from J, with 12 bases between. The germline CDR1 and CDR2 sequences are KGHDR and SFDVKD. The DNA of the CDR3 is TGTGCCACCAGTGTAGCGGGGTCGGATGGCTACACCTTC. Amino acids: CATSVAGSDGYTF.

The chain employs TRBV4-2 and TRBJ1-4, with D unresolved. The CDR3 covers 15 residues. The V gene lost 2 bases and the J gene lost 3 bases, with 10 bases spanning the gap. Germline V gene data show CDR1 as LGHNA and CDR2 as YNFKEQ. CDR3 sequence reads: CASSQNEAANEKLFF. CDR3 nucleotides: TGTGCCAGCAGCCAAAATGAGGCGGCTAATGAAAAACTGTTTTTT.

V usage is TRBV5-4 and J usage is TRBJ1-2, with D perhaps matching TRBD1 (6 bases). Germline V CDR1 and CDR2: SGHNT, YYREEE (reference sequence). Trimming removed 2 bases from V and 4 bases from J, with 9 bases in between. The CDR3 sequence is 13 residues long. The CDR3: CASSFQGSYGYTF. The CDR3 DNA reads as TGTGCCAGCAGCTTCCAGGGGTCCTATGGCTACACCTTC.

J is TRBJ1-2 and V is TRBV6-4; unclear D gene. The CDR3 covers 12 residues. Germline lookup yields CDR1 MRHNA and CDR2 SNTAGT. V gave up 6 bases and J gave up 7 bases, with 12 bases separating them. The CDR3 sequence: CASSPYAVGYTF. The CDR3 bases are TGTGCCAGCAGCCCGTACGCGGTTGGCTACACCTTC.

This chain links TRBV28 with TRBJ2-4, with a weak D call TRBD1 (6 bases). Trimming stripped 11 bases from V and 1 base from J, with 18 bases between. Germline CDR1 MDHEN, CDR2 SYDVKM. CDR3 length: 15 amino acids. CDR3 nucleotide sequence: TGTGCCGGCTCCCCCGAGGGGGAGGCCAAAAACATTCAGTACTTC. Residues: CAGSPEGEAKNIQYF.

CDR3 nucleotides: TGCGCCAGCAGCCAGAATCGGGGGGATTCCTATGGCTACACCTTC. This encodes CASSQNRGDSYGYTF. The chain is built from TRBV4-3 and TRBJ1-2, with D maybe TRBD1 (5 bases). Looked up from germline, CDR1 is LGHNA and CDR2 is YSLEER. The CDR3 is 15 residues long. V lost 3 bases, J lost 4 bases, and 15 bases lay in between.

The genes are TRBV7-2 and TRBJ1-4, with D maybe TRBD1 (5 bases). Germline lookup yields CDR1 SGHTA and CDR2 FQGNSA. Deletions cut 1 base from V and 3 bases from J, with 15 bases between. This CDR3 has 17 residues. Here the CDR3 reads CASSLVFGGEPNEKLFF. The CDR3 DNA follows: TGTGCCAGCAGCTTAGTGTTCGGGGGTGAGCCTAATGAAAAACTGTTTTTT.

This clone was counted only a few times. This chain uses TRBV5-1 with TRBJ1-2; D remains unclear. The CDR3 totals 15 residues. Trimming took off 0 bases at V and 6 bases at J, with 15 bases between the two ends. Germline CDR1 and CDR2: SGHRS and YFSETQ. The CDR3, as DNA: TGCGCCAGCAGCTTGGCCTCAGAACTAGTCAATGGCTACACCTTC. Translation: CASSLASELVNGYTF.

The chain has TRBV27 and TRBJ1-6, with 7 bases lining up with TRBD1. The CDR3 totals 15 residues. In germline, CDR1 is MNHEY, CDR2 SMNVEV (reference sequence). J was trimmed by 3 bases and V by 5 bases; bases with no gene match: 4. The CDR3 region has the DNA TGTGCCAGCAGTCCCGACAGGGTCTATAATTCACCCCTCCACTTT. Translation gives CASSPDRVYNSPLHF.

CDR3 sequence (DNA): TGCAGCGTTACGGTCATGAACACTGAAGCTTTCTTT. Its protein is CSVTVMNTEAFF. This sequence joins TRBV29-1 and TRBJ1-1; the D is unclear. CDR3 length: 12 amino acids. With 5 bases removed from V and 0 bases from J, the gap between germline ends came to 7 bases. Germline values: CDR1 SQVTM, CDR2 ANQGSEA.

V usage is TRBV5-1 and J usage is TRBJ2-7; 14 bases match TRBD2. Germline trimming cut 3 bases from V and 0 bases from J; bases unmatched to any gene: 8. The CDR3 covers 18 residues. The germline CDR1 and CDR2 sequences are SGHRS and YFSETQ. This chain's CDR3 is CASSSLTSGGVLSYEQYF. CDR3 DNA sequence: TGCGCCAGCAGCTCTTTGACTAGCGGGGGGGTCCTCTCCTACGAGCAGTACTTC. Based on the CDR3 plus reference TRBV5-1 and TRBJ2-7, the full variable domain is KAGVTQTPRYLIKTRGQQVTLSCSPISGHRSVSWYQQTPGQGLQFLFEYFSETQRNKGNFPGRFSGRQFSNSRSEMNVSTLELGDSALYLCASSSLTSGGVLSYEQYFGPGTRLTVT.

CDR3: CAISVGESSYEQYF. CDR3 in DNA: TGTGCCATCAGTGTAGGGGAATCCTCCTACGAGCAGTACTTC. V gene TRBV10-3 combines with J gene TRBJ2-7, with D possibly matching TRBD1 (5 bases). CDR1 is ENHRY, CDR2 SYGVKD, per germline. The V and J ends lost 4 bases and 0 bases respectively, with 10 bases between them. The CDR3 has 14 amino acids.

This rearrangement joins TRBV3-1 (or the pseudogene TRBV3-2) to TRBJ1-4; 7 bases match TRBD1. The J segment lost 4 bases and the V segment lost 3 bases, leaving 11 bases of the junction unmatched. The CDR3 is made up of 17 amino acids. Germline V lookup: CDR1 LGHDT, CDR2 YNNKEL (reference sequence). CDR3 bases: TGTGCCAGCAGCCACTTCTTAAGGGGGCAGGGTAATGAAAAACTGTTTTTT. Amino acid sequence: CASSHFLRGQGNEKLFF.